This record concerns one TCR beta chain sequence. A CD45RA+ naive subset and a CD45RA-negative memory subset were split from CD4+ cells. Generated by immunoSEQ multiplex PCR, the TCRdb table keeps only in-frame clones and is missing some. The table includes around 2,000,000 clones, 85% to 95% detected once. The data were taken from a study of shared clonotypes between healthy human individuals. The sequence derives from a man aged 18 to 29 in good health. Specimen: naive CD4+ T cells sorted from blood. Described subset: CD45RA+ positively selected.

CDR3 nucleotides: TGCGCCAGCAGCACCGGGACAGGGCCCGAGCAGTACTTC. Translated, it gives CASSTGTGPEQYF. This chain uses TRBV5-1 with TRBJ2-7; 9 positions agree with TRBD1. The CDR3 spans 13 residues. The ends lost 4 bases at V and 6 bases at J; junction bases unmatched: 5. Germline lookup yields CDR1 SGHRS and CDR2 YFSETQ. Drawing the rest from reference TRBV5-1 and TRBJ2-7, the complete variable domain is KAGVTQTPRYLIKTRGQQVTLSCSPISGHRSVSWYQQTPGQGLQFLFEYFSETQRNKGNFPGRFSGRQFSNSRSEMNVSTLELGDSALYLCASSTGTGPEQYFGPGTRLTVT.